What follows are 21 T cell receptor beta chains derived from one specimen sequenced in a study of response to subunit inactivated influenza vaccine. Each CDR3 protein is one row after TCRdb ran MiXCR on the RT-PCR reads. Here the sample spans roughly 290,000 distinct CDR3 sequences, roughly a fifth being singletons. The specimen comprised PBMCs from blood, sampled 21 months after vaccination. The receptors here all came from a man between 50 and 75 years old who received an inactivated influenza vaccine.

This chain joins TRBV20-1 and TRBJ1-2; no reliable D call. The CDR3 has 14 amino acids. Germline V gives CDR1 DFQATT, CDR2 SNEGSKA (reference sequence). V was shortened by 0 bases and J by 3 bases, with 11 bases between the two germline ends. The CDR3 is CSAREGGGHYGYTF. The CDR3, as DNA: TGCAGTGCTAGAGAGGGAGGTGGGCACTATGGCTACACCTTC.

This sequence joins TRBV5-6 and TRBJ1-6; TRBD1 aligns across 8 bases. CDR1 and CDR2 from the germline V gene are SGHDT and YYEEEE. The CDR3 consists of 14 residues. Germline trimming cut 4 bases from V and 8 bases from J; bases unmatched to any gene: 5. DNA for the CDR3: TGTGCCAGCAGCGCTCGGACAGGGTATTCACCCCTCCACTTT. Its protein is CASSARTGYSPLHF. Based on the CDR3 plus reference TRBV5-6 and TRBJ1-6, the full variable domain is DAGVTQSPTHLIKTRGQQVTLRCSPKSGHDTVSWYQQALGQGPQFIFQYYEEEERQRGNFPDRFSGHQFPNYSSELNVNALLLGDSALYLCASSARTGYSPLHFGNGTRLTVT.

Concerning this clonotype itself: A junction end diverges from the germline sequence, so it may reflect a read error. This sequence joins TRBV2 and TRBJ2-1; tentatively, D is TRBD1 (5 bases). This CDR3 is 16 amino acids long. CDR1 is SNHLY, CDR2 FYNNEI, per germline. For the CDR3, the DNA is TGTGGCAGCAGTGAAAGGGGCAACTCAGCCTACAATGAGCAGTTCTTC. It yields the protein CGSSERGNSAYNEQFF.

The chain links TRBV5-1 to TRBJ2-1, with D perhaps given as TRBD1 or TRBD2 (5 bases each). Germline V CDR1 and CDR2: SGHRS, YFSETQ. CDR3 size: 15 residues. Trimming removed 4 bases at V and 10 bases at J, with 21 bases between. The CDR3 coding sequence is TGCGCCAGCAGCGGAACACTGGGCCTGGGACGGGAGCAGTTCTTC. Protein product: CASSGTLGLGREQFF.

This chain joins TRBV6-2 or TRBV6-3 and TRBJ1-2, with D tentatively TRBD1 (6 bases). Germline CDR1 is MNHEY and CDR2 is SVGEGT. Deletions cut 0 bases from V and 5 bases from J, with 16 bases between. CDR3 length: 16 residues. The CDR3 DNA sequence: TGTGCCAGCAGTTACTCGATCAATGCAGGGGTGTATGGCTACACCTTC. It specifies CASSYSINAGVYGYTF.

J is TRBJ2-2 and V is TRBV7-2, with D uncertain. CDR1 is SGHTA and CDR2 is FQGNSA in the germline V gene. V was cut by 0 bases and J by 6 bases, with 8 bases left in between. The CDR3 is made up of 14 amino acids. DNA for the CDR3: TGTGCCAGCAGCTTAGCAGGTGGGGCCGGGGAGCTGTTTTTT. Encoded protein: CASSLAGGAGELFF.

The V gene is TRBV6-5, the J gene TRBJ2-7; 12 bases are shared with TRBD1. Germline V CDR1 and CDR2: MNHEY, SVGAGI. Trimming took 2 bases from V and 6 from J; bases not matched to a gene: 2. The CDR3 is 14 residues long. CDR3 sequence: CASSYPGQGAEQYF. In DNA, the CDR3 is TGTGCCAGCAGTTACCCGGGACAGGGGGCCGAGCAGTACTTC.

As concerns this clonotype: A read error may be the cause here, since a much bigger clone is one base away. The J gene is TRBJ1-6, the V gene TRBV5-6; tentative D call: TRBD1 (6 bases). Germline V CDR1 and CDR2: SGHDT, YYEEEE. This CDR3 spans 16 amino acids. CDR3 in amino acids: CASSALSTGDNSPLQF. In DNA, the CDR3 is TGTGCCAGCAGCGCACTTTCGACAGGAGATAATTCACCCCTCCAATTT.

This clonotype is deemed medium-sized. The CDR3 region is CASSLEQGTEAFF. For the CDR3, the DNA is TGTGCCAGCAGCTTAGAGCAGGGGACTGAAGCTTTCTTT. The chain joins TRBV7-6 to TRBJ1-1, with D possibly matching TRBD1 (6 bases). Trimming took off 1 base at V and 5 bases at J, with 8 bases between the two ends. Germline CDR1 and CDR2: SGHVS and FNYEAQ. CDR3 length: 13 residues. The whole variable domain, remainder taken from reference TRBV7-6 and TRBJ1-1, is GAGVSQSPRYKVTKRGQDVALRCDPISGHVSLYWYRQALGQGPEFLTYFNYEAQQDKSGLPNDRFSAERPEGSISTLTIQRTEQRDSAMYRCASSLEQGTEAFFGQGTRLTVV.

The chain uses TRBV29-1 and TRBJ1-1, with 11 bases identical to TRBD1. V gave up 5 bases and J gave up 4 bases; unmatched junction bases: 15. The length of the CDR3 is 17 residues. Germline CDR1 and CDR2: SQVTM and ANQGSEA. CDR3 in DNA: TGCAGCGTTCGGACAGGGGGCGCCGGGCAACTGGGCACTGAAGCTTTCTTT. It encodes CSVRTGGAGQLGTEAFF.

The chain recombines TRBV7-3 with TRBJ2-3; D is undetermined. CDR1 SGHTA and CDR2 FQGTGA come from the germline V gene. Trimming pared 6 bases from V and 4 bases from J, leaving 14 bases between. The CDR3 consists of 14 residues. The CDR3 DNA is TGTGCCAGCAGTCTGGGGTCTCTAGCAGATACGCAGTATTTT. Amino acid sequence: CASSLGSLADTQYF. Full variable domain (remainder filled in from reference TRBV7-3 and TRBJ2-3): GAGVSQTPSNKVTEKGKYVELRCDPISGHTALYWYRQSLGQGPEFLIYFQGTGAADDSGLPNDRFFAVRPEGSVSTLKIQRTERGDSAVYLCASSLGSLADTQYFGPGTRLTVL.

This clonotype showed up just a few times. The rearrangement joins TRBV30 to TRBJ1-5, with D maybe TRBD1 (6 bases). CDR1 is GTSNPN, CDR2 SVGIG, per germline (reference sequence). This CDR3 comprises 13 residues. Trimming pared 5 bases from V and 3 bases from J, leaving 11 bases between. The CDR3 coding sequence is TGTGCCTGGGGACAGTCCCTCAATCAGCCCCAGCATTTT. This gives the protein CAWGQSLNQPQHF.

The V and J genes are TRBV5-6 and TRBJ2-4, with 7 bases aligning to TRBD1. Trimming removed 1 base from V and 2 bases from J; junction bases left unmatched: 0. Per the germline V gene, CDR1 is SGHDT and CDR2 is YYEEEE. The CDR3 extends over 14 amino acids. CDR3 in DNA: TGTGCCAGCAGCTTGAGGGGGCCCAAAAACATTCAGTACTTC. Its translation: CASSLRGPKNIQYF.

The chain couples TRBV7-9 to TRBJ1-3; no definite D call. V was cut by 4 bases and J by 3 bases, with 19 bases left in between. Germline assignment: CDR1 SEHNR and CDR2 FQNEAQ (reference sequence). The CDR3 contains 17 residues. The CDR3 here is CASSSNYKDRNGNTIYF. DNA for the CDR3: TGTGCCAGCAGCTCTAATTATAAGGACCGCAATGGAAACACCATATATTTT. Complete variable domain (other parts from reference TRBV7-9 and TRBJ1-3): DTGVSQNPRHKITKRGQNVTFRCDPISEHNRLYWYRQTLGQGPEFLTYFQNEAQLEKSRLLSDRFSAERPKGSFSTLEIQRTEQGDSAMYLCASSSNYKDRNGNTIYFGEGSWLTVV.

There are a few counts of this clonotype. The chain joins TRBV28 to TRBJ2-3, with D tentatively TRBD1 or TRBD2 (5 bases each). In germline, CDR1 is MDHEN, CDR2 SYDVKM. This CDR3 is 14 amino acids long. The V end was cut by 5 bases, the J end by 3 bases, with 12 bases between. The CDR3 region is CASSIGTLTDTQYF. The CDR3 DNA reads as TGTGCCAGCAGTATCGGGACGCTTACAGATACGCAGTATTTT.

This clonotype was observed a few times. V gene TRBV27 combines with J gene TRBJ2-2, with 7 bases fitting TRBD1. The CDR3 loop spans 16 amino acids. Germline values: CDR1 MNHEY, CDR2 SMNVEV (reference sequence). V shed 7 bases, J shed 3 bases, and the junction held 11 bases outside the gene matches. This CDR3 reads CASTFWRQGYTGELFF. CDR3 nucleotides: TGTGCCAGCACCTTCTGGCGACAGGGTTACACCGGGGAGCTGTTTTTT.

This clonotype was found a few times. The chain uses TRBV29-1 and TRBJ2-5; D remains ambiguous. Germline CDR1 and CDR2: SQVTM and ANQGSEA. The CDR3 is made up of 11 amino acids. Trimming took 6 bases from V and 1 from J, leaving 6 bases between them. The CDR3 sequence is CSVGSQETQYF. CDR3 DNA sequence: TGCAGCGTAGGCTCCCAAGAGACCCAGTACTTC.

The rearrangement links TRBV6-2 or TRBV6-3 to TRBJ2-1, with 7 bases fitting TRBD1. J was trimmed by 6 bases and V by 10 bases; bases with no gene match: 6. Germline V gene data show CDR1 as MNHEY and CDR2 as SVGEGT. The CDR3 length is 12 residues. The CDR3, as DNA: TGTGCCATCGGACAGGTCCCCAATGAGCAGTTCTTC. It is translated as CAIGQVPNEQFF.

This clonotype was observed a handful of times. The CDR3 region has the DNA TGCGCCAGCAGTGAGTTGGGACTAGCGGGGTTCCCCGGGGAGCTGTTTTTT. Its protein product is CASSELGLAGFPGELFF. The V call is TRBV10-1, the J call TRBJ2-2; 13 nucleotides match TRBD2. Germline CDR1 reads WNHNN; CDR2 reads SYGVQD (reference sequence). The J segment lost 6 bases and the V segment lost 1 base, leaving 5 bases of the junction unmatched. CDR3 length: 17 amino acids.

This chain uses TRBV20-1 with TRBJ2-7; 10 bases agree with TRBD1. V lost 5 bases, J lost 2 bases, and 15 bases stayed unmatched. CDR1 and CDR2 (germline): DFQATT, SNEGSKA (reference sequence). The CDR3 has 17 residues. CDR3 sequence: CSASTTGGGKRTYEQYF. As DNA, the CDR3 is TGCAGTGCTTCAACGACAGGGGGCGGGAAACGCACCTACGAGCAGTACTTC.

This clonotype was seen many times. The chain employs TRBV5-6 and TRBJ1-2; 8 bases are a match to TRBD1. Germline V gives CDR1 SGHDT, CDR2 YYEEEE. The CDR3 has 15 residues. The ends lost 4 bases at V and 6 bases at J; junction bases unmatched: 11. CDR3 protein: CASSGFGTGGHGYTF. The DNA of the CDR3 is TGTGCCAGCAGCGGGTTCGGGACAGGCGGCCATGGCTACACCTTC.